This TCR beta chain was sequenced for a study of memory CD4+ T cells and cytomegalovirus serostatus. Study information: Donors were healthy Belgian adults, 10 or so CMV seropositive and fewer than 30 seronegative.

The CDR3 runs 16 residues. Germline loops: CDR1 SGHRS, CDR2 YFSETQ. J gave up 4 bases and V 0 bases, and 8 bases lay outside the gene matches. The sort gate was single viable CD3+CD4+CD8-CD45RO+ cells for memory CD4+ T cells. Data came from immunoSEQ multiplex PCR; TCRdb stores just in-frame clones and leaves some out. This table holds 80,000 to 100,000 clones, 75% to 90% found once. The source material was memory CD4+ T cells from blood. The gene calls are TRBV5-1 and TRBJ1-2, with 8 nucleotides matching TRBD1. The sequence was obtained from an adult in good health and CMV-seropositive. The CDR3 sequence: CASSLEGPGGSYGYTF. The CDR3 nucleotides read TGCGCCAGCAGCTTGGAAGGGCCAGGGGGCAGCTATGGCTACACCTTC.